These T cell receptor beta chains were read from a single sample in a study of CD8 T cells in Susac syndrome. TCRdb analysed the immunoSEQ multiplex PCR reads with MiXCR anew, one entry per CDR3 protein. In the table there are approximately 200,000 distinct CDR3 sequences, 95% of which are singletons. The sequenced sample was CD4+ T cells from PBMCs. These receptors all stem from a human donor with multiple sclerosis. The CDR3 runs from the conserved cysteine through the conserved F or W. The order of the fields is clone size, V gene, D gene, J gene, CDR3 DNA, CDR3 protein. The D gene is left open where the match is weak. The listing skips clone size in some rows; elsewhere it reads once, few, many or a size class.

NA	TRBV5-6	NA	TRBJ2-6	TGTGCCAGCAGCTTGGAGACTTGGGTGGGGGCCAACGTCCTGACTTTC	CASSLETWVGANVLTF
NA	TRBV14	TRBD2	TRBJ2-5	TGTGCCAGCAGCCTGGGACTAGCGGGTGGAATAAGAGAAACCCAGTACTTC	CASSLGLAGGIRETQYF
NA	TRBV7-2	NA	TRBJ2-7	TGTGCCAGCAGTTACGCTAGCCGCGAGCAGTACTTC	CASSYASREQYF
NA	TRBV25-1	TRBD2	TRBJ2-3	TGTGCCAGCAGTAAACAACGCGGGGGGGGTCTAAATACGCAGTATTTT	CASSKQRGGGLNTQYF
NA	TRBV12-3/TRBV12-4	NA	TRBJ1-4	TGTGCCAGCAGTCCCCGGAGAATTGGTAATGAAAAACTGTTTTTT	CASSPRRIGNEKLFF
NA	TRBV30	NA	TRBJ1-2	TGTGCCTGGAGTCCCCCCCACCTCTATGGCTACACCTTC	CAWSPPHLYGYTF
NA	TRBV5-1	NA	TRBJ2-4	TGCGCCAGCAGCCCGGACGCGGAGGGGAACATTCAGTACTTC	CASSPDAEGNIQYF
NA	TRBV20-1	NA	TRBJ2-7	TGCAGTGCTAATCTTCCCAGCTCCTACGAGCAGTACTTC	CSANLPSSYEQYF
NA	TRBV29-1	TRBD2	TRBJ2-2	TGCAGCGTCGCCCTAGCGGGGGCCGGCACCGGGGAGCTGTTTTTT	CSVALAGAGTGELFF
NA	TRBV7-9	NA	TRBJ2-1	TGTGCCAGCAGCTTCAAGGACGGAAGCTCCTACAATGAGCAGTTCTTC	CASSFKDGSSYNEQFF
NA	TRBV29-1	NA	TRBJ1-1	TGCAGCGCCCGAGGGGCCGCGTACACTGAAGCTTTCTTT	CSARGAAYTEAFF
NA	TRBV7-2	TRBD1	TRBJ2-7	TGTGCCAGCAGCTTAGTCGGGACAGATCCCTACGAGCAGTACTTC	CASSLVGTDPYEQYF
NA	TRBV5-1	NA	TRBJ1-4	TGCGCCAGCAGCCCGGTGGAGGGTAATGAAAAACTGTTTTTT	CASSPVEGNEKLFF
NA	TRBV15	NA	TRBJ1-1	TGTGCCACCAGCAGAGTCGTAGGTGAAGCTTTCTTT	CATSRVVGEAFF
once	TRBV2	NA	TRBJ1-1	TGTGCCAGCAGTGAGAGGAGCACTGAAGCTTTCTTT	CASSERSTEAFF
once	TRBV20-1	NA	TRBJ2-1	TGCAGTGCTACACAGGGATACGAGCAGTTCTTC	CSATQGYEQFF
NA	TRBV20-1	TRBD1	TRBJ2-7	TGCAGTGCTTGCAGACAGGGAGCCTCCTACGAGCAGTACTTC	CSACRQGASYEQYF
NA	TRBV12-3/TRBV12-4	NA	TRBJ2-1	TGTGCCAGCAGTTCCGGGACACTCTACAATGAGCAGTTCTTC	CASSSGTLYNEQFF
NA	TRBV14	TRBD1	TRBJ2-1	TGTGCCAGCAGCCCGCGGGGGACAGGGTCGTCGTATGAGCAGTTCTTC	CASSPRGTGSSYEQFF
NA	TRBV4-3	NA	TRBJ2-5	TGCGCCAGCAGCCAGGGTCTAAGGGAGACCCAGTACTTC	CASSQGLRETQYF
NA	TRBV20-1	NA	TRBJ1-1	TGCAGTGCCGCCGAAGGGGCGAACACTGAAGCTTTCTTT	CSAAEGANTEAFF
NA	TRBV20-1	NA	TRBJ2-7	TGCAGTGCTAGAGAGGCGCCCATCCACGAGCAGTACTTC	CSAREAPIHEQYF
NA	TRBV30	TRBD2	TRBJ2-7	TGTGCCTGGCATTACCCCGGGAGGCAGTCCTACGAGCAGTACTTC	CAWHYPGRQSYEQYF
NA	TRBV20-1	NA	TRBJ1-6	TGCAGTGCTAGAGATGGCGGCCGGGAGGGGCGTTCACCCCTCCACTTT	CSARDGGREGRSPLHF
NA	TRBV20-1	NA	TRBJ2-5	TGCAGTGCCACACCAATAACAGGGCCAATTGTGCAAGAGACCCAGTACTTC	CSATPITGPIVQETQYF
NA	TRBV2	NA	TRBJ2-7	TGTGCCAGCAGCGTTACTAGTAACGAGCAGTACTTC	CASSVTSNEQYF
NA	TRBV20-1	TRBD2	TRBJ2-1	TGCAGTGCTAGCATGGCGGGGGGGCAGTTCTTC	CSASMAGGQFF
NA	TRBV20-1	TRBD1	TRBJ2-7	TGCAGTGCTAGTCCCGGGACAGGGACCTACGAGCAGTACTTC	CSASPGTGTYEQYF
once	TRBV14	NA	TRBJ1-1	TGTGCCAGCAGCCAGATCTTACAGGGTGAAGCTTTCTTT	CASSQILQGEAFF
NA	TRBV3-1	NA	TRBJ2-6	TGTGCCAGCAGCCAATTAGGGGGCTCTGGGGCCAACGTCCTGACTTTC	CASSQLGGSGANVLTF
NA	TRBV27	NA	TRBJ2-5	TGTGCCAGCAGCTCCAGTACTAGAAAGCAAGAGACCCAGTACTTC	CASSSSTRKQETQYF
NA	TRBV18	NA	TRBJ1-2	TGTGCCAGCTCACCACCTTTGGGGGCAGCGAGCTATGGCTACACCTTC	CASSPPLGAASYGYTF